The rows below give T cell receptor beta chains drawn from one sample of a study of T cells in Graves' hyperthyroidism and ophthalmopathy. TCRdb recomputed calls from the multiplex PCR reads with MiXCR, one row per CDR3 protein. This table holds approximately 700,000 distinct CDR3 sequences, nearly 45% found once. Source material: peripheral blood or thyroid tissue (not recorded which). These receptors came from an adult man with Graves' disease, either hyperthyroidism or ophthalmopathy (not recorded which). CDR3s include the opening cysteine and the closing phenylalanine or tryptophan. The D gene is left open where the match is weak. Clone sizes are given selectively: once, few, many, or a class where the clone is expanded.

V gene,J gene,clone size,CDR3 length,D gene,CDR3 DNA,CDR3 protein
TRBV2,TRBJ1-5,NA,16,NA,TGTGCCAGCAGTGAAGTCGCCAGGGCGATCAATCAGCCCCAGCATTTT,CASSEVARAINQPQHF
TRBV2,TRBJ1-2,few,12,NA,TGTGCCAGCAGGATGGCAGGGTTTGGCTACACCTTC,CASRMAGFGYTF
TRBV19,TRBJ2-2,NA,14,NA,TGTGCCAGTAGTACCCGCCTGGGCACCGGGGAGCTGTTTTTT,CASSTRLGTGELFF
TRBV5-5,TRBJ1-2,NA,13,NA,TGTGCCAGCAGCTCGGACGTGGGTTATGGCTGCACCTTC,CASSSDVGYGCTF
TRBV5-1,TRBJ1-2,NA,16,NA,TGTGCCAGCAGTAAAGGGGTGGCGCGCCAGGGCGGTGGCTACACCTTC,CASSKGVARQGGGYTF
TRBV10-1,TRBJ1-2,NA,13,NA,TGTGCCAGCAGTGAGTCGACGGGGGTCGGCTACACCTTC,CASSESTGVGYTF
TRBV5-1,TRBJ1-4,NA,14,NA,TGCGCCAGCAGCTTGGGGGAAACTAATGAAAAACTGTTTTTT,CASSLGETNEKLFF
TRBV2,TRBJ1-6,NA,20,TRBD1,TGTGCCAGCAACCGAAACTCGGACAGGGAGGGGAGCTCCTATAATTCACCCCTCCACTTT,CASNRNSDREGSSYNSPLHF
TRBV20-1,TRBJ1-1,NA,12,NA,TGCAGTGCCTTAGAACGGAACACTGAAGCTTTCTTT,CSALERNTEAFF
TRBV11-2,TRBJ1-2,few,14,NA,TGTGCCAGCACCCGAACGGGGGTGTTCTATGGCTACACCTTC,CASTRTGVFYGYTF
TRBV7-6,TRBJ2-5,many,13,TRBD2,TGTGCCAGCAGAGTAGCGGGCGGAGAGACCCAGTACTTC,CASRVAGGETQYF
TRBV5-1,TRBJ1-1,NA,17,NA,TGCGCCAGCAGCCTGGGAGACAGATCCCGACTGAACACTGAAGCTTTCTTT,CASSLGDRSRLNTEAFF
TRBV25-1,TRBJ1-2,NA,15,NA,TGTGCCAGCAGTGAACCCTCCGGGACGGCCTATGGCTACACCTTC,CASSEPSGTAYGYTF
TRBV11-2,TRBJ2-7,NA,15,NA,TGTGTCAGCAGCCCTCCCCTGGATCAATCCTACGAGCAGTACTTC,CVSSPPLDQSYEQYF
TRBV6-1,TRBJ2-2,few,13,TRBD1,TGTGCCAGCAGTCAGGGGGCCACCGGGGAGCTGTTTTTT,CASSQGATGELFF
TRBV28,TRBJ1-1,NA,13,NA,TGTGCCAGCAGTCCCCAGGGATTTGGTGAAGCTTTCTTT,CASSPQGFGEAFF
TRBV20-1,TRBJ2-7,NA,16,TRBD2,TGCAGTGCTCGGTCTAGCGGGGGGCTGGGAAGCTACGAGCAGTACTTC,CSARSSGGLGSYEQYF
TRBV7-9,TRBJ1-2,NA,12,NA,TGTGCCAGCAGCTTAGATCTGGATGGCTACACCTTC,CASSLDLDGYTF
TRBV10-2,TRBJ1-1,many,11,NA,TGCGCCAGCAGTGATATTGGTGAAGCTTTCTTT,CASSDIGEAFF
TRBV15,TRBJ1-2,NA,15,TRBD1,TGTGCCACCAGCAGAGCAGGGGGAGGCTTCTATGGCTACACCTTC,CATSRAGGGFYGYTF
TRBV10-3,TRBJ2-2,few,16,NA,TGTGCCATCAGTGAGTCAGGCGGGCCGAACACCGGGGAGCTGTTTTTT,CAISESGGPNTGELFF
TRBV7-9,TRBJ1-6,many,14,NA,TGTGCCAGCAGCCGCGGGACCGGGGATTCACCCCTCCACTTT,CASSRGTGDSPLHF
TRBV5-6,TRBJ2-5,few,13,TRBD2,TGTGCCAGCATACGGGGGGATCAAGAGACCCAGTACTTC,CASIRGDQETQYF
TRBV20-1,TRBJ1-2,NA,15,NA,TGCAGTGCTAGATCCGACAGCCCGACTAACTATGGCTACACCTTC,CSARSDSPTNYGYTF
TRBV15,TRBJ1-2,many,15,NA,TGTGCCACCAGCAGAGAACCGACAGATAACTATGGCTACACCTTC,CATSREPTDNYGYTF
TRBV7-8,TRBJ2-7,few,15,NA,TGTGCCAGCAGCTTAGCGACGGGGGCGACCTACGAGCAGTACTTC,CASSLATGATYEQYF
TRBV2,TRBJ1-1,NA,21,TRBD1,TGTGCCAGCAGCTCCAGAAACCCCTCCCGACAGGGACGACTGGGAGACACTGAAGCTTTCTTT,CASSSRNPSRQGRLGDTEAFF
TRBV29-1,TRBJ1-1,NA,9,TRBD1,TGCAGCTTAACAGGGGTCGCTTTCTTT,CSLTGVAFF
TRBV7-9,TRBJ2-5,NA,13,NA,TGTGCCAGCAGATTGGGGCAGAAAGAGACCCAGTACTTC,CASRLGQKETQYF
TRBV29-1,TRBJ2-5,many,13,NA,TGCAGCGTTGGTGAGAGATACCAAGAGACCCAGTACTTC,CSVGERYQETQYF
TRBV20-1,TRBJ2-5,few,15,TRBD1,TGCAGTGCTAGAGACTGGACAGGGCTCGAAGAGACCCAGTACTTC,CSARDWTGLEETQYF
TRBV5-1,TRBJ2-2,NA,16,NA,TGCGCCAGCAGATTGAGGTACAGGGATCGATCGGGGGAGCTGTTTTTT,CASRLRYRDRSGELFF
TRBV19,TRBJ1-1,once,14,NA,TGTGCCAGTAGTATCCCGTTGGCCCCGACTGAAGCTTTCTTT,CASSIPLAPTEAFF
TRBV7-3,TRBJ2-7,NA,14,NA,TGTGCCAGCAGCTTTGGGGGGGGGCGGTCTGAGCAGTACTTC,CASSFGGGRSEQYF
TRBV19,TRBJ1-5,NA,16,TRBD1,TGTGCCAGTAGTCCATCCGGGACAGGTTACAATCAGCCCCAGCATTTT,CASSPSGTGYNQPQHF
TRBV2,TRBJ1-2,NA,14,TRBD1,TGTGCCAGCAGTGAAGGGACAGGGGGCTTCGGCTACACCTTC,CASSEGTGGFGYTF
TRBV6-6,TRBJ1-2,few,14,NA,TGTGCCAGCAGCCAAGATGGGCTCGTTTATGGCTACACCTTC,CASSQDGLVYGYTF
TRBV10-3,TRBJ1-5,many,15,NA,TGTGCCATCAGTGAGTCGGTTGGGGGCAATCAGCCCCAGCATTTT,CAISESVGGNQPQHF
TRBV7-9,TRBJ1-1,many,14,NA,TGTGCCAGCAGCGACGGGTCGAGGGCTCTGTCGGCTTTCTTT,CASSDGSRALSAFF
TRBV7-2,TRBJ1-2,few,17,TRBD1,TGTGCCAGCAGCTTAGACTGGACAGGGGGCGGTAGCTATGGCTACACCTTC,CASSLDWTGGGSYGYTF
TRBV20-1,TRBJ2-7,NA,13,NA,TGCAGTGCTAGCGGGAGTGGAGGCTACGAGCAGTACTTC,CSASGSGGYEQYF
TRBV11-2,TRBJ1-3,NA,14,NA,TGTGCCAGCAGCTTTAATGGAGCTGGAAACACCATATATTTT,CASSFNGAGNTIYF
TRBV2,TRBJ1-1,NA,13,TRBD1,TGTGCCAGCAGTGTGGGACAGGGGGCGGTGGCTTTCTTT,CASSVGQGAVAFF
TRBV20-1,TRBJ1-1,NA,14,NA,TGCAGTGCCCAGAGTCGGGGAGCGAACATTGAAGCTTTCTTT,CSAQSRGANIEAFF
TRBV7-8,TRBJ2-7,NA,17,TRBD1,TGTGCCAGCAGCTTAGAGACAGGGCCTTTCCTCGGATACGAGCAGTACTTC,CASSLETGPFLGYEQYF